A selection of T cell receptor beta chains follows, all from one sample in a study of Graves' ophthalmopathy and Graves' hyperthyroidism. TCRdb fed the multiplex PCR reads into MiXCR, producing one record per CDR3 protein. The table lists nearly 400,000 distinct CDR3 sequences, approximately 20% of them singletons. Sequencing used peripheral blood. These receptors all come from a woman aged 18-35 years with Graves' ophthalmopathy. Each CDR3 is given with its conserved first and last residue. D genes are given only for firm matches. Clone size is given for some rows only: seen once, a few or many times, or a class if the clone is expanded.

d_call,v_call,clone_size,j_call,cdr3_aa,cdr3_nt
.,TRBV11-2,many,TRBJ2-2,CASSGVAGELFF,TGTGCCAGCAGCGGCGTAGCCGGGGAGCTGTTTTTT
.,TRBV28,many,TRBJ2-4,CASSSTGILGIQYF,TGTGCCAGCAGTTCAACAGGGATCTTGGGCATTCAGTACTTC
.,TRBV6-5,.,TRBJ1-5,CASSSSSYEQPQHF,TGTGCCAGCAGTTCTTCCTCCTACGAGCAGCCCCAGCATTTT
.,TRBV7-2,many,TRBJ2-2,CASSLLASGTGELFF,TGTGCCAGCAGCTTATTGGCCTCGGGCACCGGGGAGCTGTTTTTT
.,TRBV5-1,many,TRBJ1-5,CASSPRGVDSNQPQHF,TGCGCCAGCAGCCCGCGGGGCGTTGATAGCAATCAGCCCCAGCATTTT
.,TRBV12-3/TRBV12-4,many,TRBJ2-3,CASSAGLYPSGQYF,TGTGCCAGCAGTGCCGGGCTCTATCCTTCGGGGCAGTATTTT
.,TRBV2,many,TRBJ1-2,CASTAEGGYYGYTF,TGTGCCAGCACCGCGGAGGGGGGATACTATGGCTACACCTTC
.,TRBV6-5,many,TRBJ2-7,CASSYSQTYEQYF,TGTGCCAGCAGTTACTCTCAAACCTACGAGCAGTACTTC
TRBD2,TRBV19,many,TRBJ2-5,CASSKAPAAGVATQYF,TGTGCCAGTAGTAAGGCCCCGGCTGCGGGGGTCGCAACCCAGTACTTC
.,TRBV5-4,many,TRBJ2-2,CASSGVGSGELFF,TGTGCCAGCAGCGGGGTAGGAAGCGGGGAGCTGTTTTTT